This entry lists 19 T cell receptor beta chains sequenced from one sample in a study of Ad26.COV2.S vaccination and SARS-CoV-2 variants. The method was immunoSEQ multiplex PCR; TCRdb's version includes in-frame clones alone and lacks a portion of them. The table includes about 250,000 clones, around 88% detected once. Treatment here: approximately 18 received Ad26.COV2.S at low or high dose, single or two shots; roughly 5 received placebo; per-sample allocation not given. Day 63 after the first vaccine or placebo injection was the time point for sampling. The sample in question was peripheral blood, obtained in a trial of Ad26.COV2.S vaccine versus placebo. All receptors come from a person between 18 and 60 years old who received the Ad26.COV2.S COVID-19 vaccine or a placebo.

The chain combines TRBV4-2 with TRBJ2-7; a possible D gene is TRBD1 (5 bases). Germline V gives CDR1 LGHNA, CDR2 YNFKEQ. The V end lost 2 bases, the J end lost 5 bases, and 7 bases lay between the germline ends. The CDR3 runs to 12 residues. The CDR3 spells CASSQKGNEQYF. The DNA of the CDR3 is TGTGCCAGCAGCCAAAAGGGGAACGAGCAGTACTTC.

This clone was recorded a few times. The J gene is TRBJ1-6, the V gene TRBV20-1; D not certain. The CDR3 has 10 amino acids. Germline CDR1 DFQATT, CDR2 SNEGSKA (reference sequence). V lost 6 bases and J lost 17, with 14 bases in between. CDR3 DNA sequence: TGCAGTGCCCCGATCGTAAACTTCCACTTT. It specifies CSAPIVNFHF.

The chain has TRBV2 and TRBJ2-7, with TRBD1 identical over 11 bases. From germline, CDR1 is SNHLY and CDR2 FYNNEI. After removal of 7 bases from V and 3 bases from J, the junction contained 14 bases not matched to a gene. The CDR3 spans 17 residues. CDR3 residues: CASIPGQGDVFVYEQYF. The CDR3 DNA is TGTGCCAGCATTCCGGGACAGGGGGATGTGTTTGTCTACGAGCAGTACTTC.

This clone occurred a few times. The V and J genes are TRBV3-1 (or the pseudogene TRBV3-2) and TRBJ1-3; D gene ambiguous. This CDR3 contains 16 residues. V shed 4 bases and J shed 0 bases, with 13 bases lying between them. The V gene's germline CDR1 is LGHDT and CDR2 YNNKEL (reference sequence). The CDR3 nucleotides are TGTGCCAGCAGCCCCACCCAACTCCGCTCTGGAAACACCATATATTTT. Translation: CASSPTQLRSGNTIYF.

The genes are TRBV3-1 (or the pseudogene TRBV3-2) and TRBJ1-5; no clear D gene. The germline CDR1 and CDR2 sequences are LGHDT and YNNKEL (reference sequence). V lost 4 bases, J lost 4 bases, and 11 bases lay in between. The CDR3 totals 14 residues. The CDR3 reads CASSRSRENQPQHF. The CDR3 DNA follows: TGTGCCAGCAGCCGCAGCCGGGAAAATCAGCCCCAGCATTTT.

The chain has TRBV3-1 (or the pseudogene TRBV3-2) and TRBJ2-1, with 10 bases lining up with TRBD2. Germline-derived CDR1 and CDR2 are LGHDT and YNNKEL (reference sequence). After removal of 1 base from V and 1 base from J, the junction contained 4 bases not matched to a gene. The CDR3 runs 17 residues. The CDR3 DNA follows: TGTGCCAGCAGCCAAGGGACTAGCGGAGAATCCTACAATGAGCAGTTCTTC. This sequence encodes CASSQGTSGESYNEQFF.

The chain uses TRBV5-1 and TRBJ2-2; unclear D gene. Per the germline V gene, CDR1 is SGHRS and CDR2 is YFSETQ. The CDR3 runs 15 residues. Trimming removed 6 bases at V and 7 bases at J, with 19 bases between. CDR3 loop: CASTLDPSPGGELFF. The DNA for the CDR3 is TGCGCCAGCACCTTAGACCCAAGCCCAGGCGGGGAGCTGTTTTTT.

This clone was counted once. The CDR3 DNA reads as TGTGCCAGCAGCCAAGCGGAAGTGGGGTTGGGCAAAGAGCAGTTCTTC. This codes for CASSQAEVGLGKEQFF. This chain joins TRBV4-2 and TRBJ2-1, with D unclear. Trimming removed 1 base at V and 10 bases at J, with 20 bases between. The CDR3 consists of 16 residues. Looked up from germline, CDR1 is LGHNA and CDR2 is YNFKEQ.

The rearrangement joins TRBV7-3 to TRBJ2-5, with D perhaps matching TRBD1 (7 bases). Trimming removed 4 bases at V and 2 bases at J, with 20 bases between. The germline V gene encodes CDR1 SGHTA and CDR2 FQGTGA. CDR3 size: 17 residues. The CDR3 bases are TGTGCCAGCAGCTCCGCGGGACAGAATCATTATCAAGAGACCCAGTACTTC. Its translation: CASSSAGQNHYQETQYF.

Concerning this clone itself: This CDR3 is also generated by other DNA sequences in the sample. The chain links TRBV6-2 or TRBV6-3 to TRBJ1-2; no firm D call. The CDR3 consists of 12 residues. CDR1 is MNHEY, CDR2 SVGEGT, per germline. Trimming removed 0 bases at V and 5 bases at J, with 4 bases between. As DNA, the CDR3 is TGTGCCAGCAGTTACTCCGGGTATGGCTACACCTTC. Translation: CASSYSGYGYTF.

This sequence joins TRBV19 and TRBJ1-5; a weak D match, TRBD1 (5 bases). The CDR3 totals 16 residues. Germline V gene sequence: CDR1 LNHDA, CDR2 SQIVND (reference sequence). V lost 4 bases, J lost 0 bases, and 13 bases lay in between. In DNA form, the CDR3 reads TGTGCCAGTAGTAGGTGGGACGGTTATAGCAATCAGCCCCAGCATTTT. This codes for CASSRWDGYSNQPQHF.

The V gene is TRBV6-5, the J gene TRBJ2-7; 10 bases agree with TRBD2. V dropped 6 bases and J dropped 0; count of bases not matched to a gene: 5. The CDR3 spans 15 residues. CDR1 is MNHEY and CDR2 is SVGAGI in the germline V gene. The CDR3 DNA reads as TGTGCCAGCAGAAAAACTAGCGGGGACTCCTACGAGCAGTACTTC. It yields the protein CASRKTSGDSYEQYF.

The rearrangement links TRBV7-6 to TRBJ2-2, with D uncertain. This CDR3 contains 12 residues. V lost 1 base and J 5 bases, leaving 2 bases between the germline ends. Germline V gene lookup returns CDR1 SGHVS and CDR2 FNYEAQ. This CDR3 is CASSLDTGELFF. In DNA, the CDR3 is TGTGCCAGCAGCTTAGATACCGGGGAGCTGTTTTTT.

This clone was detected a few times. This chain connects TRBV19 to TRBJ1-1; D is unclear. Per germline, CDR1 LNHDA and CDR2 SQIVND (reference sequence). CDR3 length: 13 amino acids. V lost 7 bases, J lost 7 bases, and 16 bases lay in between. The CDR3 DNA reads TGTGCCAGTACCCTCTCTTACTTAGGTGAAGCTTTCTTT. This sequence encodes CASTLSYLGEAFF.

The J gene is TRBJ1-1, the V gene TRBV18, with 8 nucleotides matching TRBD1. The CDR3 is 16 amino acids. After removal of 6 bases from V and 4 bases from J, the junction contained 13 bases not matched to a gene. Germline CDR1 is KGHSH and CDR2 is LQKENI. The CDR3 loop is CASSLFRDRTFTEAFF. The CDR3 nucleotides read TGTGCCAGCTCCCTATTCCGGGACAGGACCTTCACTGAAGCTTTCTTT.

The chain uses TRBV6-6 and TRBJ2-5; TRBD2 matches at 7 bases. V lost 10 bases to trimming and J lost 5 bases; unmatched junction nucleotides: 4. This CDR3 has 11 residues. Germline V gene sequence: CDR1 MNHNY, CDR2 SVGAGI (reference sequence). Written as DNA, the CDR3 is TGTGCCATAGGGGAGGGGGAGACCCAGTACTTC. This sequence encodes CAIGEGETQYF.

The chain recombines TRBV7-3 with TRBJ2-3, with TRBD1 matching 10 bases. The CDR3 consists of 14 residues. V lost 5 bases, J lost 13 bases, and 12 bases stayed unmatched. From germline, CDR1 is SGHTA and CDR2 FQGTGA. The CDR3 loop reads CASSPPGQGPQKYF. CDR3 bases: TGTGCCAGCAGCCCTCCGGGACAGGGGCCTCAAAAGTATTTT.

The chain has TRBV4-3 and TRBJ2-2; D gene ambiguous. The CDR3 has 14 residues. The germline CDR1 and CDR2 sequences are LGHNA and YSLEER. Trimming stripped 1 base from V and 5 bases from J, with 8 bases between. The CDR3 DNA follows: TGCGCCAGCAGCCAAGGTGTTCGAACCGGGGAGCTGTTTTTT. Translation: CASSQGVRTGELFF.

This chain's CDR3 is CASAAGLSYNEQFF. In DNA form, the CDR3 reads TGTGCCAGCGCCGCTGGACTTAGCTACAATGAGCAGTTCTTC. This rearrangement joins TRBV7-9 to TRBJ2-1; the D gene is possibly TRBD2 (5 bases). Trimming pared 8 bases from V and 3 bases from J, leaving 14 bases between. Germline CDR1 reads SEHNR; CDR2 reads FQNEAQ (reference sequence). The length of the CDR3 is 14 residues.